Each of the 7 T cell receptor beta chains below was sequenced from the same sample in a study of a mutant IDH1 vaccine in newly diagnosed glioma. Generated by immunoSEQ multiplex PCR, the TCRdb table keeps only in-frame clones and is missing some. The sample records about 32,000 clones, roughly 78% being singletons. Time point indicated: week 11, during vaccination. Alongside topical imiquimod, each dose of vaccine comprised 300 ug of mutant IDH1 20-mer peptide. Their cognate antigens are unknown. Here the sequenced sample was PBMCs, taken from a glioma patient whose treatment included an IDH1 peptide vaccine. These receptors came from a man aged 25-40 years with glioma.

The chain couples TRBV2 to TRBJ1-1; D remains unclear. Trimming cost V 6 bases and J 8 bases, with 19 bases left between them. In germline, CDR1 is SNHLY, CDR2 FYNNEI. The CDR3 has 14 residues. The CDR3, as DNA: TGTGCCAGCAGCCCGCAGTTCGTTGGAAGGGAAGCTTTCTTT. Protein sequence: CASSPQFVGREAFF.

The chain joins TRBV5-6 to TRBJ2-1, with TRBD2 identical over 16 bases. The V and J ends lost 3 bases and 8 bases, in that order; junction bases with no gene match: 14. Germline V gene lookup returns CDR1 SGHDT and CDR2 YYEEEE. The CDR3 consists of 19 residues. As DNA, the CDR3 is TGTGCCAGCAGCTCTACGGGACTAGCGGGAGGGTCGTTTGTCGATGAGCAGTTCTTC. Protein product: CASSSTGLAGGSFVDEQFF.

This sequence joins TRBV30 and TRBJ2-7; maybe TRBD1 (5 bases). CDR1 is GTSNPN, CDR2 SVGIG, per germline (reference sequence). CDR3 length: 13 residues. The ends were cut back, 0 bases at V and 4 bases at J, with 10 bases in the middle. The CDR3 DNA is TGTGCCTGGAGTGTACGGCAGGGTTACGAGCAGTACTTC. This encodes CAWSVRQGYEQYF. The whole variable domain, filled in from reference TRBV30 and TRBJ2-7, reads SQTIHQWPATLVQPVGSPLSLECTVEGTSNPNLYWYRQAAGRGLQLLFYSVGIGQISSEVPQNLSASRPQDRQFILSSKKLLLSDSGFYLCAWSVRQGYEQYFGPGTRLTVT.

The CDR3 here is CASSQDRTSPQHF. DNA of the CDR3: TGCGCCAGCAGCCAAGATAGGACGTCGCCCCAGCATTTT. The genes are TRBV4-3 and TRBJ1-5; no firm D call. Germline CDR1 reads LGHNA; CDR2 reads YSLEER. The CDR3 covers 13 residues. V was pared by 0 bases and J by 9 bases, with 9 bases between.

This clone showed up just a few times. The genes are TRBV5-1 and TRBJ1-1; D unresolved. CDR3 length equals 13 residues. V lost 2 bases to trimming and J lost 0 bases, with 5 bases between them. The germline gives CDR1 SGHRS, CDR2 YFSETQ. CDR3 sequence reads: CASSLILNTEAFF. In DNA, the CDR3 is TGCGCCAGCAGCTTAATTCTGAACACTGAAGCTTTCTTT.

Here the CDR3 reads CASSYSSGSYNEQFF. The CDR3 nucleotides are TGTGCCAGCAGTTACTCTAGCGGGAGCTACAATGAGCAGTTCTTC. The chain is built from TRBV6-6 and TRBJ2-1, with 9 bases matching TRBD2. The CDR3 has 15 residues. The junction had 0 bases not matched to a gene; V was cut back by 0 bases and J by 3 bases. In germline, CDR1 is MNHNY, CDR2 SVGAGI (reference sequence).

The rearrangement uses TRBV7-2 and TRBJ2-1; D possibly matches TRBD1 or TRBD2 (6 bases each). Trimming took off 3 bases at V and 4 bases at J, with 10 bases between the two ends. The CDR3 is 14 amino acids. Germline V gene lookup returns CDR1 SGHTA and CDR2 FQGNSA. In nucleotides, the CDR3 is TGTGCCAGCAGCTTGCCGGGGGCTTACAATGAGCAGTTCTTC. It is translated as CASSLPGAYNEQFF.